The next 14 T cell receptor beta chains were all read from a single sample in a study of shared clonotypes between healthy human individuals. Repertoires were generated with immunoSEQ multiplex PCR, while TCRdb's copy carries only in-frame clones and drops some. Seen here are a few million clones, just over 90% observed once, and the top ten hold about 1.6%. It was CD45RO-negative cells, positively selected for CCR7, that made up naive CD8 cells, with terminally differentiated effector memory CD45RA+ cells excluded. The sequencing input was naive CD8+ T cells from PBMCs. These receptors were obtained from a young man in good health. Some clones in this sample may be carry-over from other donors' samples.

The chain employs TRBV7-6 and TRBJ2-5, with TRBD2 matching 8 bases. The CDR3 has 21 amino acids. V shed 0 bases, J shed 3 bases, and the junction held 21 bases outside the gene matches. Germline CDR1 reads SGHVS; CDR2 reads FNYEAQ. CDR3 in amino acids: CASSLARPSRWIAGPKETQYF. Written as DNA, the CDR3 is TGTGCCAGCAGCTTAGCGCGACCGTCAAGGTGGATAGCGGGACCAAAAGAGACCCAGTACTTC.

The chain combines TRBV7-9 with TRBJ1-2, with D hard to call. Trimming pared 1 base from V and 5 bases from J, leaving 8 bases between. Germline CDR1 is SEHNR and CDR2 is FQNEAQ (reference sequence). This CDR3 region has 13 residues. The DNA for the CDR3 is TGTGCCAGCAGCTTAGTAAGACAATATGGCTACACCTTC. The encoded protein is CASSLVRQYGYTF.

J is TRBJ2-3 and V is TRBV5-1; TRBD1 is a possible D gene (6 bases). Germline CDR1 reads SGHRS; CDR2 reads YFSETQ. Trimming shortened V by 8 bases and J by 2 bases, and 15 bases separated the two germline ends. The CDR3 contains 14 residues. The CDR3 DNA reads as TGCGCCAGTCGGACGGACAGTACCACAGATACGCAGTATTTT. Translating it yields CASRTDSTTDTQYF.

The chain uses TRBV7-6 and TRBJ2-7; 8 bases agree with TRBD1. V lost 1 base, J lost 4 bases, and 9 bases stayed unmatched. From germline, CDR1 is SGHVS and CDR2 FNYEAQ. This CDR3 is built from 16 residues. This CDR3 is CASSLGGAGGRYEQYF. CDR3 nucleotides: TGTGCCAGCAGCTTAGGGGGGGCAGGGGGCCGGTACGAGCAGTACTTC.

The rearrangement joins TRBV28 to TRBJ2-7; D unclear. With 4 bases removed from V and 2 bases from J, the gap between germline ends came to 12 bases. This CDR3 contains 14 residues. Germline V CDR1 and CDR2: MDHEN, SYDVKM. In DNA form, the CDR3 reads TGTGCCAGCAGTTATGGGGTGGTTACCTACGAGCAGTACTTC. It is translated as CASSYGVVTYEQYF.

This chain uses TRBV28 with TRBJ2-5; 10 nucleotides align to TRBD1. CDR1 and CDR2 (germline): MDHEN, SYDVKM. This CDR3 spans 15 amino acids. V lost 3 bases, J lost 10 bases, and 11 bases stayed unmatched. CDR3 residues: CASSLYGGTGVIQYF. DNA for the CDR3: TGTGCCAGCAGTTTGTATGGCGGGACAGGGGTCATCCAGTACTTC.

The rearrangement joins TRBV27 to TRBJ2-3; 9 bases align to TRBD2. CDR3 length: 15 residues. CDR1 is MNHEY and CDR2 is SMNVEV in the germline V gene (reference sequence). Trimming took 5 bases from V and 3 from J; bases not matched to a gene: 6. CDR3 DNA sequence: TGTGCCAGCAGTATAGCGGGAGCTGTGACAGATACGCAGTATTTT. This gives the protein CASSIAGAVTDTQYF.

The CDR3 loop is CASSLHLTGTRGPYEQYF. The CDR3 DNA reads TGCGCCAGCAGCCTACACTTAACCGGGACAAGGGGTCCCTACGAGCAGTACTTC. The chain is built from TRBV4-1 and TRBJ2-7, with D possibly matching TRBD1 (6 bases). The CDR3 length is 18 residues. CDR1 MGHRA and CDR2 YSYEKL come from the germline V gene. Trimming left V 4 bases short and J 2 bases short, with 24 bases between.

The chain joins TRBV19 to TRBJ2-1, with 10 bases lining up with TRBD1. V lost 4 bases, J lost 3 bases, and 3 bases stayed unmatched. The germline CDR1 and CDR2 sequences are LNHDA and SQIVND (reference sequence). This CDR3 has 15 amino acids. CDR3 in amino acids: CASSTRDRGYNEQFF. CDR3 in DNA: TGTGCCAGTAGTACCCGGGACAGGGGCTACAATGAGCAGTTCTTC.

This clone was seen a single time. Different DNA sequences within this sample yield the same CDR3. The chain carries TRBV7-9 and TRBJ1-1; TRBD1 agrees at 8 bases. Germline loops: CDR1 SEHNR, CDR2 FQNEAQ (reference sequence). The ends lost 5 bases at V and 5 bases at J; junction bases unmatched: 4. This CDR3 contains 13 residues. This chain's CDR3 is CASSLTGDTEAFF. In nucleotides, the CDR3 is TGTGCCAGCAGCCTGACAGGGGATACTGAAGCTTTCTTT. The complete variable domain, with remaining parts taken from reference TRBV7-9 and TRBJ1-1, reads DTGVSQNPRHKITKRGQNVTFRCDPISEHNRLYWYRQTLGQGPEFLTYFQNEAQLEKSRLLSDRFSAERPKGSFSTLEIQRTEQGDSAMYLCASSLTGDTEAFFGQGTRLTVV.

The rearrangement uses TRBV6-5 and TRBJ1-2; D call uncertain. Germline V CDR1 and CDR2: MNHEY, SVGAGI. Trimming removed 6 bases at V and 5 bases at J, with 16 bases between. The CDR3 is made up of 14 amino acids. The CDR3 DNA is TGTGCCAGCAGGGAGGTAGGGTTTGAGTATGGCTACACCTTC. Translation gives CASREVGFEYGYTF.

This rearrangement joins TRBV10-1 to TRBJ2-7, with TRBD2 identical over 7 bases. CDR3 size: 19 residues. The V gene's germline CDR1 is WNHNN and CDR2 SYGVQD (reference sequence). The V segment lost 5 bases and the J segment 4 bases; nucleotides outside the gene matches: 23. The CDR3 here is CASSFSPRPGRECHYEQYF. CDR3 nucleotide sequence: TGCGCCAGCAGTTTCTCTCCCAGGCCCGGGCGGGAGTGCCATTACGAGCAGTACTTC.

With regard to this clone: Other DNA sequences of this sample code for an identical CDR3. The V call is TRBV27, the J call TRBJ2-7; TRBD1 matches at 10 bases. This CDR3 has 15 amino acids. J gave up 3 bases and V 6 bases, and 8 bases lay outside the gene matches. CDR1 and CDR2 from the germline V gene are MNHEY and SMNVEV (reference sequence). In nucleotides, the CDR3 is TGTGCCAGCAGCACCACCGGGACAGGGGACTACGAGCAGTACTTC. It is translated as CASSTTGTGDYEQYF.

The chain combines TRBV6-6 with TRBJ1-5; perhaps TRBD1 as D (6 bases). Deletions cut 6 bases from V and 0 bases from J, with 9 bases between. The CDR3 has 14 residues. The germline V gene encodes CDR1 MNHNY and CDR2 SVGAGI (reference sequence). CDR3 bases: TGTGCCAGCAGCCACAGGGTTAGCAATCAGCCCCAGCATTTT. Translation gives CASSHRVSNQPQHF.